These 28 T cell receptor beta chains share one sample of origin, sequenced in a study of TIL therapy for anti-PD-1-resistant metastatic lung cancer. The sample's time point: pre-treatment sample, taken before nivolumab and TIL therapy. Pleural nodules or supraclavicular lymph nodes made up most of the excised metastases sampled. The libraries were made with immunoSEQ v3. Profiled with immunoSEQ multiplex PCR; TCRdb holds only in-frame clones, not every one. The sample yields more than 90,000 clones, just over 65% seen once. Sequencing used tumor tissue, obtained at baseline. These receptors were taken from a person aged 25-80 years with non-small cell lung cancer.

This clone came up once. J is TRBJ2-3 and V is TRBV28; D uncertain. The germline gives CDR1 MDHEN, CDR2 SYDVKM. The V end was cut by 5 bases, the J end by 3 bases, with 6 bases between. The CDR3 has 12 amino acids. Written as DNA, the CDR3 is TGTGCCAGCAGTACCCGTACAGATACGCAGTATTTT. Translating gives CASSTRTDTQYF.

The chain couples TRBV3-1 (or the pseudogene TRBV3-2) to TRBJ2-3; the D is unclear. Trimming shortened V by 2 bases and J by 5 bases, and 5 bases separated the two germline ends. CDR3 length: 12 residues. The germline V gene encodes CDR1 LGHDT and CDR2 YNNKEL (reference sequence). CDR3 nucleotide sequence: TGTGCCAGCAGCCAAATGCAAGATACGCAGTATTTT. This translates into CASSQMQDTQYF.

This clone was detected only a few times. The chain is built from TRBV28 and TRBJ2-7; a weak D match, TRBD1 (6 bases). Germline lookup yields CDR1 MDHEN and CDR2 SYDVKM. V shed 6 bases and J shed 0 bases, with 12 bases lying between them. The CDR3 loop spans 14 amino acids. The CDR3, as DNA: TGTGCCAGCAGACTTGAGGACAGCTCCTACGAGCAGTACTTC. Its protein product is CASRLEDSSYEQYF.

This clone was observed a single time. The chain uses TRBV28 and TRBJ1-4; D unresolved. The CDR3 loop spans 14 amino acids. V lost 3 bases and J 12 bases, leaving 17 bases between the germline ends. The germline V gene encodes CDR1 MDHEN and CDR2 SYDVKM. The DNA for the CDR3 is TGTGCCAGCAGTTTTCTGGGAACCTCATGGGAACTGTTTTTT. Its translation: CASSFLGTSWELFF.

The chain has TRBV10-3 and TRBJ1-1; 10 bases are shared with TRBD1. The CDR3 spans 14 residues. Looked up from germline, CDR1 is ENHRY and CDR2 is SYGVKD. The V and J ends lost 9 bases and 3 bases, in that order; junction bases with no gene match: 7. The CDR3 is CAIGTGVGYTEAFF. The CDR3 bases are TGTGCCATTGGGACAGGGGTAGGGTACACTGAAGCTTTCTTT.

CDR3 residues: CASSGGQGETQYF. CDR3 bases: TGTGCCAGCAGTGGAGGGCAGGGCGAGACCCAGTACTTC. The chain links TRBV6-4 to TRBJ2-5, with D tentatively TRBD1 or TRBD2 (5 bases each). CDR3 length: 13 amino acids. CDR1 and CDR2 (germline): MRHNA, SNTAGT. Trimming shortened V by 4 bases and J by 5 bases, and 11 bases separated the two germline ends.

This rearrangement joins TRBV6-5 to TRBJ2-1, with D unclear. The V end was cut by 0 bases, the J end by 7 bases, with 16 bases between. Per germline, CDR1 MNHEY and CDR2 SVGAGI. This CDR3 spans 16 amino acids. CDR3 in amino acids: CASSYSRRKNWNEQFF. As DNA, the CDR3 is TGTGCCAGCAGTTACTCGAGACGGAAAAACTGGAATGAGCAGTTCTTC.

The rearrangement uses TRBV7-2 and TRBJ2-2; no clear D gene. Trimming removed 5 bases from V and 7 bases from J, with 17 bases in between. The CDR3 is 15 amino acids. Germline CDR1 and CDR2: SGHTA and FQGNSA. The CDR3 DNA sequence: TGTGCCAGCAGCCTCGGCCAGGTTAGGGACGGGGAGCTGTTTTTT. Protein sequence: CASSLGQVRDGELFF.

This chain uses TRBV4-1 with TRBJ2-7; TRBD1 matches at 9 bases. The V and J ends lost 4 bases and 2 bases, in that order; junction bases with no gene match: 6. Germline lookup yields CDR1 MGHRA and CDR2 YSYEKL. The CDR3 has 15 residues. CDR3 region: CASSPRDRVAYEQYF. DNA of the CDR3: TGCGCCAGCAGCCCCCGGGACAGGGTTGCCTACGAGCAGTACTTC.

The rearrangement uses TRBV4-3 and TRBJ2-7; 9 nucleotides align to TRBD1. The J segment lost 3 bases and the V segment lost 0 bases, leaving 3 bases of the junction unmatched. The germline gives CDR1 LGHNA, CDR2 YSLEER. The CDR3 has 15 amino acids. The CDR3 nucleotides are TGCGCCAGCAGCCAAGATGGGACAGGGAACTACGAGCAGTACTTC. Translating it yields CASSQDGTGNYEQYF.

The chain uses TRBV6-4 and TRBJ2-1; tentative D call: TRBD1 (6 bases). V was clipped by 5 bases and J by 6 bases, with 20 bases between them. The CDR3 runs to 16 residues. Germline V lookup: CDR1 MRHNA, CDR2 SNTAGT. The CDR3 DNA reads as TGTGCCAGCAGTAGGTACGGGACACCCTCGGGCAATGAGCAGTTCTTC. Translated: CASSRYGTPSGNEQFF.

The CDR3 reads CASSLATGAGNTIYF. The CDR3 DNA reads as TGTGCCAGCAGCTTAGCCACAGGGGCAGGAAACACCATATATTTT. The chain employs TRBV7-9 and TRBJ1-3; 7 nucleotides line up with TRBD1. The germline V gene has CDR1 SEHNR and CDR2 FQNEAQ (reference sequence). This CDR3 is built from 15 residues. The J segment lost 4 bases and the V segment lost 0 bases, leaving 3 bases of the junction unmatched.

This sequence joins TRBV28 and TRBJ2-7; 7 nucleotides agree with TRBD2. This CDR3 contains 15 residues. CDR1 and CDR2 from the germline V gene are MDHEN and SYDVKM. V was clipped by 7 bases and J by 1 base; unmatched bases: 10. The CDR3 DNA sequence: TGTGCCAGCAACAAAAGCGGGACCCGATCCTACGAGCAGTACTTC. This translates into CASNKSGTRSYEQYF.

The chain joins TRBV19 to TRBJ2-1, with D possibly TRBD2 on 5 matching bases. The CDR3 has 16 residues. V lost 5 bases and J 4 bases, leaving 18 bases between the germline ends. Germline V lookup: CDR1 LNHDA, CDR2 SQIVND (reference sequence). CDR3 amino acids: CASSSLRGSSYNEQFF. Written as DNA, the CDR3 is TGTGCCAGTAGTTCCCTCCGGGGAAGTTCGTACAATGAGCAGTTCTTC.

This clone has ten or more counts. The genes are TRBV4-2 and TRBJ2-1; no reliable D call. Trimming took off 1 base at V and 0 bases at J, with 7 bases between the two ends. Germline V gene data show CDR1 as LGHNA and CDR2 as YNFKEQ. The CDR3 covers 15 residues. CDR3 in amino acids: CASSQAADSYNEQFF. In DNA, the CDR3 is TGTGCCAGCAGCCAAGCGGCGGACTCCTACAATGAGCAGTTCTTC.

The chain combines TRBV28 with TRBJ1-5; a weak D match, TRBD1 (5 bases). Germline CDR1 and CDR2: MDHEN and SYDVKM. The CDR3 runs 12 residues. Between the trimmed V and J ends, which lost 6 bases and 16 bases, there was a span of 19 bases. CDR3 bases: TGTGCCAGCAGGCCTGGGGGGGATAATGACCATTTT. Amino acids: CASRPGGDNDHF.

The chain couples TRBV7-9 to TRBJ2-7; 8 bases agree with TRBD2. This CDR3 is 14 amino acids long. V shed 4 bases, J shed 2 bases, and the junction held 4 bases outside the gene matches. Germline V CDR1 and CDR2: SEHNR, FQNEAQ (reference sequence). The DNA of the CDR3 is TGTGCCAGCAGCTCCCAAGCGGGAGCCTACGAGCAGTACTTC. Translation: CASSSQAGAYEQYF.

The chain has TRBV5-1 and TRBJ2-3; D is uncertain. The CDR3 contains 14 residues. Trimming shortened V by 1 base and J by 0 bases, and 6 bases separated the two germline ends. Germline loops: CDR1 SGHRS, CDR2 YFSETQ. CDR3 bases: TGCGCCAGCAGCTTGTGGGGAAGCACAGATACGCAGTATTTT. Translation: CASSLWGSTDTQYF. Variable domain in full (rest from reference TRBV5-1 and TRBJ2-3): KAGVTQTPRYLIKTRGQQVTLSCSPISGHRSVSWYQQTPGQGLQFLFEYFSETQRNKGNFPGRFSGRQFSNSRSEMNVSTLELGDSALYLCASSLWGSTDTQYFGPGTRLTVL.

This clone was observed once. This chain links TRBV27 with TRBJ2-7; TRBD1 aligns across 8 bases. Trimming cost V 0 bases and J 2 bases; bases outside gene matches: 3. CDR1 and CDR2 (germline): MNHEY, SMNVEV (reference sequence). The CDR3 has 15 amino acids. CDR3 coding DNA: TGTGCCAGCAGTTTATCGTCAGGGGGCACCTACGAGCAGTACTTC. Translated: CASSLSSGGTYEQYF.

The chain employs TRBV5-1 and TRBJ2-1; 8 bases are a match to TRBD1. The CDR3 is 14 amino acids. CDR1 and CDR2 from the germline V gene are SGHRS and YFSETQ. V was clipped by 7 bases and J by 4 bases; unmatched bases: 7. CDR3: CASQDRVSYNEQFF. For the CDR3, the DNA is TGCGCCAGCCAGGACAGGGTTTCTTACAATGAGCAGTTCTTC.

For the CDR3, the DNA is TGTGCCAGTAGTATGATATTGGGGGGGCCAGCAGATACGCAGTATTTT. It encodes CASSMILGGPADTQYF. V is TRBV19 and J is TRBJ2-3; tentative D call: TRBD2 (7 bases). The length of the CDR3 is 16 residues. Deletions cut 3 bases from V and 4 bases from J, with 17 bases between. From germline, CDR1 is LNHDA and CDR2 SQIVND (reference sequence).

This chain links TRBV19 with TRBJ1-5; TRBD1 matches at 7 bases. Germline CDR1 reads LNHDA; CDR2 reads SQIVND (reference sequence). The ends lost 11 bases at V and 1 base at J; junction bases unmatched: 11. The CDR3 has 15 residues. In nucleotides, the CDR3 is TGTGCCGCGGCAAAACAGGGGAGAAGCAATCAGCCCCAGCATTTT. Amino acids: CAAAKQGRSNQPQHF.

The rearrangement uses TRBV7-9 and TRBJ1-2; D ambiguous. The V end lost 5 bases, the J end lost 5 bases, and 15 bases lay between the germline ends. The CDR3 runs 14 residues. Per the germline V gene, CDR1 is SEHNR and CDR2 is FQNEAQ (reference sequence). As DNA, the CDR3 is TGTGCCAGCAGCCCCCGAGAGGCCAGATATGGCTACACCTTC. This encodes CASSPREARYGYTF.

Only a few counts were recorded for this clone. This chain uses TRBV2 with TRBJ2-1, with 8 positions matching TRBD1. With V trimmed by 2 bases and J by 9 bases, 3 bases remained unmatched. Germline V gene data show CDR1 as SNHLY and CDR2 as FYNNEI. The CDR3 runs 13 residues. The CDR3 is CASSEQGAGEQFF. CDR3 DNA sequence: TGTGCCAGCAGTGAACAGGGGGCCGGTGAGCAGTTCTTC.

This clone was recorded a few times. This chain connects TRBV14 to TRBJ1-2; D is unresolved. The CDR3 covers 13 residues. Per the germline V gene, CDR1 is SGHDN and CDR2 is FVKESK. Trimming took off 3 bases at V and 14 bases at J, with 19 bases between the two ends. The CDR3 DNA reads as TGTGCCAGCAGCCAGACCCTGGGCCAGGTGCTTACCTTC. It codes for CASSQTLGQVLTF.

The CDR3 is CASQNVASGTYEQYF. The CDR3, as DNA: TGTGCCAGCCAGAATGTGGCTAGCGGGACCTACGAGCAGTACTTC. This rearrangement joins TRBV2 to TRBJ2-7, with 9 bases fitting TRBD2. The V gene's germline CDR1 is SNHLY and CDR2 FYNNEI. The CDR3 extends over 15 amino acids. Trimming took 8 bases from V and 2 from J; bases not matched to a gene: 10.

The CDR3 is CASSYNSGANVLTF. CDR3 coding DNA: TGTGCCAGCAGCTACAACTCTGGGGCCAACGTCCTGACTTTC. This rearrangement joins TRBV5-6 to TRBJ2-6; D call uncertain. V lost 3 bases and J 0 bases, leaving 4 bases between the germline ends. Germline V CDR1 and CDR2: SGHDT, YYEEEE. The CDR3 sequence is 14 residues long.

The gene calls are TRBV14 and TRBJ2-1, with D perhaps TRBD1 (6 bases). Deletions cut 2 bases from V and 4 bases from J, with 12 bases between. The CDR3 length is 15 residues. Germline V gives CDR1 SGHDN, CDR2 FVKESK. CDR3 sequence: CASSQLDSFYNEQFF. CDR3 DNA sequence: TGTGCCAGCAGCCAATTGGACAGCTTTTACAATGAGCAGTTCTTC.